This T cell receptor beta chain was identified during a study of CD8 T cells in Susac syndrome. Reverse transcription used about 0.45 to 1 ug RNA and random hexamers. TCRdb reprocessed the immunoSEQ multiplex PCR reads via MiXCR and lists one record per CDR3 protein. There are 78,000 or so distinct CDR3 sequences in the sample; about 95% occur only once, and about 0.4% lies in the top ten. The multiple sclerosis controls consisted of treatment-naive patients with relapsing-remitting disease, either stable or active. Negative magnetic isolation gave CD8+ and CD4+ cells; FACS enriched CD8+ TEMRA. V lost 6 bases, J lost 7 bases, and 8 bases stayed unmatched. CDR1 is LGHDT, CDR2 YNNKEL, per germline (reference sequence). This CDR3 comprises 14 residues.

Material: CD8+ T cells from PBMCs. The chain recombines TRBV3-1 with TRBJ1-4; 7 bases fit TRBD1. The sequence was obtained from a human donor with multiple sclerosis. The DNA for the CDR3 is TGTGCCAGCAGAAGCAGGGGGAATAGTGAAAAACTGTTTTTT. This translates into CASRSRGNSEKLFF.